One sample yielded the 28 T cell receptor beta chains listed below, sequenced in a study of T cells after yellow fever vaccination. One entry per CDR3 protein results from TCRdb running MiXCR on the 5' RACE reads. The sample holds 200,000 to 250,000 distinct CDR3 sequences; 2.5% to 3.5% are singletons and the top ten take less than 3.5%. Sequencing was performed on CD4+ T cells sorted from PBMCs, taken 10 days after the yellow fever booster vaccination. These receptors all come from a man between 18 and 35 years old who received the YFV17D yellow fever vaccine.

This clonotype was picked up many times. J is TRBJ2-3 and V is TRBV2, with no clear D. The CDR3 has 13 amino acids. Germline V gives CDR1 SNHLY, CDR2 FYNNEI. V was cut by 8 bases and J by 5 bases, with 14 bases left in between. CDR3 in DNA: TGTGCCAGCGGATCGGATACGTTAGATACGCAGTATTTT. It yields the protein CASGSDTLDTQYF.

This clonotype has a handful of counts. The chain couples TRBV7-6 to TRBJ1-3, with a possible D match to TRBD1 (5 bases). V dropped 3 bases and J dropped 2 bases, with 14 bases sitting between them. The germline gives CDR1 SGHVS, CDR2 FNYEAQ. The CDR3 runs 16 residues. CDR3 in amino acids: CASSFLSGYTGNTIYF. CDR3 sequence (DNA): TGTGCCAGCAGCTTTCTTTCAGGGTACACTGGAAACACCATATATTTT.

This clonotype has just a few counts. The chain links TRBV5-1 to TRBJ1-1; TRBD1 aligns across 7 bases. Germline-derived CDR1 and CDR2 are SGHRS and YFSETQ. Trimming cost V 0 bases and J 4 bases; bases outside gene matches: 6. CDR3 length: 15 amino acids. The CDR3 sequence: CASSLATGPSTEAFF. For the CDR3, the DNA is TGCGCCAGCAGCTTGGCGACAGGGCCCAGCACTGAAGCTTTCTTT.

In its sample, this clonotype was seen a few times. V is TRBV30 and J is TRBJ2-7, with D possibly matching TRBD2 (5 bases). Germline V lookup: CDR1 GTSNPN, CDR2 SVGIG (reference sequence). With 2 bases removed from V and 2 bases from J, the gap between germline ends came to 13 bases. The CDR3 covers 14 residues. The CDR3 region is CAWSKVGIPYEQYF. CDR3 nucleotides: TGTGCCTGGAGTAAGGTCGGGATCCCCTACGAGCAGTACTTC.

This chain connects TRBV24-1 to TRBJ1-1, with D perhaps matching TRBD1 (5 bases). This CDR3 is built from 12 residues. The germline V gene has CDR1 KGHDR and CDR2 SFDVKD. V lost 4 bases to trimming and J lost 10 bases, with 12 bases between them. The CDR3 nucleotides are TGTGCCACCAGTGACGGTCAGGGCCCAGCTTTCTTT. It encodes CATSDGQGPAFF.

This clonotype came up many times. The rearrangement uses TRBV5-1 and TRBJ2-1; D gene unclear. The length of the CDR3 is 15 residues. Germline lookup yields CDR1 SGHRS and CDR2 YFSETQ. The V and J ends lost 4 bases and 4 bases respectively, with 15 bases between them. CDR3 in DNA: TGCGCCAGCAGCACCGGATTACAGAGATACAATGAGCAGTTCTTC. It codes for CASSTGLQRYNEQFF.

Only a few counts were recorded for this clonotype. The rearrangement joins TRBV12-3 or TRBV12-4 to TRBJ2-6; 10 bases map to TRBD2. V shed 4 bases and J 2 bases; nucleotides not matched to a gene: 2. CDR3 size: 16 residues. The CDR3 nucleotides are TGTGCCAGCAGTTATAGCGGGGGGACTGGGGCCAACGTCCTGACTTTC. Its translation is CASSYSGGTGANVLTF.

This clonotype was detected many times. The chain uses TRBV3-1 and TRBJ1-5; the D gene is possibly TRBD1 (5 bases). V lost 1 base and J 0 bases, leaving 10 bases between the germline ends. Germline CDR1 LGHDT, CDR2 YNNKEL (reference sequence). The CDR3 extends over 16 amino acids. In DNA form, the CDR3 reads TGTGCCAGCAGCCAAGGAGGGACGGGTAGCAATCAGCCCCAGCATTTT. Its protein is CASSQGGTGSNQPQHF.

This clonotype turned up a few times. The V call is TRBV20-1, the J call TRBJ2-3; 7 bases are a match to TRBD2. Trimming removed 6 bases from V and 0 bases from J; junction bases left unmatched: 9. CDR1 is DFQATT, CDR2 SNEGSKA, per germline (reference sequence). The CDR3 runs to 15 residues. The CDR3 bases are TGCAGTGCGATTTCTAGCGGTCCTAGCACAGATACGCAGTATTTT. Its translation is CSAISSGPSTDTQYF.

This clonotype was picked up a small number of times. This chain uses TRBV6-2 or TRBV6-3 with TRBJ1-5; possibly TRBD1 for D (6 bases). CDR1 is MNHEY and CDR2 is SVGEGT in the germline V gene. The V end lost 8 bases, the J end lost 7 bases, and 18 bases lay between the germline ends. The CDR3 is 14 residues long. CDR3 loop: CASGPRNRVQPQHF. In DNA, the CDR3 is TGTGCCAGCGGCCCAAGGAACAGGGTCCAGCCCCAGCATTTT.

This clonotype was counted a few times. The chain carries TRBV14 and TRBJ2-5; a weak D match, TRBD2 (6 bases). The CDR3 is made up of 13 amino acids. V dropped 0 bases and J dropped 7 bases, with 9 bases sitting between them. Germline V gene lookup returns CDR1 SGHDN and CDR2 FVKESK. The chain's CDR3 is CASSQEQEGTQYF. CDR3 DNA: TGTGCCAGCAGCCAAGAACAGGAGGGGACCCAGTACTTC.

This clonotype was seen many times. The chain recombines TRBV20-1 with TRBJ2-5; D perhaps matches TRBD1 (5 bases). CDR1 and CDR2 from the germline V gene are DFQATT and SNEGSKA (reference sequence). V gave up 0 bases and J gave up 5 bases, with 19 bases separating them. The CDR3 runs 16 residues. The CDR3 coding sequence is TGCAGTGCTAGAGAGCCGTTCTCCAGGGTTTCGGAGACCCAGTACTTC. Translation: CSAREPFSRVSETQYF.

J is TRBJ2-3 and V is TRBV20-1, with no clear D. Germline V lookup: CDR1 DFQATT, CDR2 SNEGSKA (reference sequence). The CDR3 contains 10 residues. V was cut by 7 bases and J by 5 bases, with 7 bases left in between. The CDR3 sequence is CSVPEDTQYF. The CDR3 DNA follows: TGCAGTGTTCCGGAAGATACGCAGTATTTT.

In regard to this clonotype: This may be a read error: a much more frequent sequence differs by one nucleotide. J is TRBJ1-2 and V is TRBV6-2 or TRBV6-3, with no clear D. The CDR3 is 14 residues long. Germline CDR1 is MNHEY and CDR2 is SVGEGT. CDR3 nucleotides: TGTGCCAGCAGTCTGCCCCGGTTGAACTATGACTACACCTTC. Its translation is CASSLPRLNYDYTF.

This clonotype appeared many times. This chain's CDR3 is CSARGSGGPDTQYF. The CDR3 bases are TGCAGTGCTAGAGGTAGCGGGGGCCCCGATACGCAGTATTTT. The chain has TRBV20-1 and TRBJ2-3; 9 bases are shared with TRBD2. Germline V gives CDR1 DFQATT, CDR2 SNEGSKA (reference sequence). The CDR3 runs 14 residues. V was pared by 1 base and J by 6 bases, with 5 bases of the junction left unmatched.

This clonotype appeared many times. The chain employs TRBV10-3 and TRBJ2-5; D is possibly TRBD1 (6 bases). The CDR3 runs to 12 residues. In germline, CDR1 is ENHRY, CDR2 SYGVKD. The V end was cut by 10 bases, the J end by 2 bases, with 11 bases between. The CDR3 region has the DNA TGTGCCACGACCGGACAGCAAGAGACCCAGTACTTC. Protein: CATTGQQETQYF.

The table lists this clonotype with many counts. The rearrangement links TRBV5-1 to TRBJ1-1; D is ambiguous. The germline gives CDR1 SGHRS, CDR2 YFSETQ. This CDR3 comprises 16 residues. V was trimmed by 0 bases and J by 0 bases, leaving 12 bases between them. In DNA form, the CDR3 reads TGCGCCAGCAGCTTGGCCGCGGGAGCCATGAACACTGAAGCTTTCTTT. Amino acid sequence: CASSLAAGAMNTEAFF.

Ten or more counts support this clonotype. The J gene is TRBJ2-5, the V gene TRBV12-3 or TRBV12-4; D call uncertain. The CDR3 has 12 amino acids. V was clipped by 6 bases and J by 5 bases, with 10 bases between them. The CDR3 DNA is TGTGCCAGCAGAGTTAATTCGGAGACCCAGTACTTC. Translating it yields CASRVNSETQYF.

The genes are TRBV7-6 and TRBJ1-3; D is unresolved. The CDR3 contains 14 residues. The germline V gene encodes CDR1 SGHVS and CDR2 FNYEAQ. Trimming shortened V by 5 bases and J by 9 bases, and 17 bases separated the two germline ends. The CDR3 DNA sequence: TGTGCCAGCAGCCCTAGAGGGAGATCAGGCACCATATATTTT. It yields the protein CASSPRGRSGTIYF.

To note about this clonotype: The CDR3 does not end in the conserved phenylalanine or tryptophan, so this is likely a read error. It is unclear where the CDR3 begins or ends on the DNA, so no DNA is shown, and the CDR3 is as TCRdb lists it. The CDR3 reads CASSDLFPAGLTI. This sequence joins TRBV2 and TRBJ2-3; the D segment call TRBD2 is taken from the table without a DNA check. Germline V gives CDR1 SNHLY, CDR2 FYNNEI. The length of the CDR3 is 13 amino acids, counting both ends.

This clonotype was found many times. The chain couples TRBV20-1 to TRBJ1-1, with D tentatively TRBD1 (6 bases). Germline V gene sequence: CDR1 DFQATT, CDR2 SNEGSKA (reference sequence). CDR3 size: 13 residues. V shed 5 bases and J shed 5 bases, with 15 bases lying between them. DNA of the CDR3: TGCAGTGCTTTGGAAGGGGGTCGAACTGAAGCTTTCTTT. It translates to CSALEGGRTEAFF.

This clonotype was seen more than once but under ten times. The rearrangement joins TRBV4-2 to TRBJ1-2; D remains unclear. Trimming stripped 4 bases from V and 3 bases from J, with 15 bases between. This CDR3 spans 15 amino acids. Germline V gives CDR1 LGHNA, CDR2 YNFKEQ. The CDR3 loop reads CASSLALGDDYGYTF. Written as DNA, the CDR3 is TGTGCCAGCAGCCTCGCTCTTGGGGATGACTATGGCTACACCTTC.

The sample holds a few counts of this clonotype. This chain links TRBV5-1 with TRBJ2-3, with D possibly matching TRBD2 (6 bases). Trimming removed 0 bases at V and 5 bases at J, with 10 bases between. Germline values: CDR1 SGHRS, CDR2 YFSETQ. The CDR3 covers 14 residues. CDR3 residues: CASSLGRGRDTQYF. CDR3 DNA: TGCGCCAGCAGCTTGGGGAGGGGACGAGATACGCAGTATTTT. The complete variable domain, with remaining parts taken from reference TRBV5-1 and TRBJ2-3, reads KAGVTQTPRYLIKTRGQQVTLSCSPISGHRSVSWYQQTPGQGLQFLFEYFSETQRNKGNFPGRFSGRQFSNSRSEMNVSTLELGDSALYLCASSLGRGRDTQYFGPGTRLTVL.

This clonotype was seen at least ten times. The chain couples TRBV4-2 to TRBJ2-7; D gene unclear. This CDR3 has 13 residues. V gave up 1 base and J gave up 1 base, with 5 bases separating them. The germline V gene encodes CDR1 LGHNA and CDR2 YNFKEQ. The CDR3 region has the DNA TGTGCCAGCAGCCAAGGCTCTTCCTACGAGCAGTACGTC. Protein: CASSQGSSYEQYV.

This clonotype is medium-sized by share. V and J are TRBV7-2 and TRBJ2-5, with TRBD2 matching 8 bases. This CDR3 is built from 14 residues. Germline CDR1 SGHTA, CDR2 FQGNSA. V was pared by 2 bases and J by 1 base, with 0 bases of the junction left unmatched. The CDR3 sequence: CASSLTSGQETQYF. In nucleotides, the CDR3 is TGTGCCAGCAGCTTAACTAGCGGCCAAGAGACCCAGTACTTC.

In this sample, this clonotype turned up many times. This chain connects TRBV5-8 to TRBJ1-1; D gene uncertain. The V gene's germline CDR1 is SGHTS and CDR2 YDEGEE. The CDR3 is 13 residues long. Trimming shortened V by 3 bases and J by 0 bases, and 6 bases separated the two germline ends. Here the CDR3 reads CASSWELNTEAFF. The CDR3 DNA follows: TGTGCCAGCAGCTGGGAATTGAACACTGAAGCTTTCTTT.

This clonotype was seen ten or more times. CDR3 DNA: TGTGCCAGCTCAGTAGACACTGGGGGTAATGAGCAGTTCTTC. The encoded protein is CASSVDTGGNEQFF. The chain uses TRBV18 and TRBJ2-1; D tentatively reads TRBD1 or TRBD2 (5 bases each). V was pared by 5 bases and J by 7 bases, with 15 bases between. Germline CDR1 is KGHSH and CDR2 is LQKENI. The CDR3 runs 14 residues.

This clonotype has at least ten counts. The chain joins TRBV4-3 to TRBJ2-2, with D unresolved. Germline CDR1 reads LGHNA; CDR2 reads YSLEER. V was trimmed by 2 bases and J by 4 bases, leaving 11 bases between them. The CDR3 runs 15 residues. The CDR3 DNA follows: TGCGCCAGCAGCCAAAATGCGTTATCCACCGGGGAGCTGTTTTTT. As protein: CASSQNALSTGELFF.